This paragraph reports one T cell receptor beta chain. The data were produced by immunoSEQ multiplex PCR, yet TCRdb's version contains in-frame clones alone and is incomplete. The sample lists some 100,000 clones, approximately 92% occurring once. The data derive from a study of blood T cell repertoires in COVID-19. The CDR3 is made up of 13 amino acids. Trimming cost V 4 bases and J 7 bases, with 11 bases left between them. Per the germline V gene, CDR1 is MDHEN and CDR2 is SYDVKM. This chain links TRBV28 with TRBJ2-4; D might be TRBD2 (5 bases). Sequencing was done on a sample of peripheral blood. The sequence came from a man aged 50 to 60 with active COVID-19. The CDR3 DNA follows: TGTGCCAGCAGTTGGCTAGCTGGGAACATTCAGTACTTC. This sequence encodes CASSWLAGNIQYF. The full variable domain, in which reference TRBV28 and TRBJ2-4 provide the parts outside the CDR3, is DVKVTQSSRYLVKRTGEKVFLECVQDMDHENMFWYRQDPGLGLRLIYFSYDVKMKEKGDIPEGYSVSREKKERFSLILESASTNQTSMYLCASSWLAGNIQYFGAGTRLSVL.